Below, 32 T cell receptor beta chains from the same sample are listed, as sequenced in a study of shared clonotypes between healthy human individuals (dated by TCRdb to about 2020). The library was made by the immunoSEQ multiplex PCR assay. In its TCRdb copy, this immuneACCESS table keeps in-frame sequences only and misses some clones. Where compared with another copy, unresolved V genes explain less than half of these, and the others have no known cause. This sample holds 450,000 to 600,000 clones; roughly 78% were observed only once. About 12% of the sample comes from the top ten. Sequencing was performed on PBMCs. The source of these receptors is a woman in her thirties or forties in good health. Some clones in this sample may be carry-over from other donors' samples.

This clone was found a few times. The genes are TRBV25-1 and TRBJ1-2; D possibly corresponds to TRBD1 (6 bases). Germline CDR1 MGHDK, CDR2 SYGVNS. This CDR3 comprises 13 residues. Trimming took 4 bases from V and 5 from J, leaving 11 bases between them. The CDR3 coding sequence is TGTGCCAGCAGTGCTCAAGGGGGTTATGGCTACACCTTC. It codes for CASSAQGGYGYTF.

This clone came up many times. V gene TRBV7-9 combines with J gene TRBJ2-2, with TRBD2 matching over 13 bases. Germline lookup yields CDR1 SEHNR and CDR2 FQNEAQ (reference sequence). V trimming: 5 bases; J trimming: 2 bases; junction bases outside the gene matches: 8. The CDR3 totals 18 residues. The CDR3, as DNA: TGTGCCAGCAGCCCGGGGACTAGCGGGACCGAAAACACCGGGGAGCTGTTTTTT. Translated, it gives CASSPGTSGTENTGELFF.

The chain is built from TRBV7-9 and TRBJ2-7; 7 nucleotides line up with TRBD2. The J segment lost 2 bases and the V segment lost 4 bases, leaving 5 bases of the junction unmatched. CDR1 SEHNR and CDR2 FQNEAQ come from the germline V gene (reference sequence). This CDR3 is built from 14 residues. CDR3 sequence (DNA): TGTGCCAGCAGCTGGACTAGGGCCCCCTACGAGCAGTACTTC. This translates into CASSWTRAPYEQYF.

CDR3 sequence reads: CASSSGRAGFQETQYF. DNA for the CDR3: TGTGCCAGCAGTTCGGGGAGAGCGGGATTCCAAGAGACCCAGTACTTC. V usage is TRBV5-4 and J usage is TRBJ2-5, with 7 bases lining up with TRBD2. This CDR3 is built from 16 residues. V lost 5 bases and J lost 1; bases outside the gene matches: 11. Germline V gene data show CDR1 as SGHNT and CDR2 as YYREEE (reference sequence).

DNA of the CDR3: TGCGCCAGCAGCACAGACACCTACTCCTACGAGCAGTACTTC. Amino acid sequence: CASSTDTYSYEQYF. The rearrangement joins TRBV5-1 to TRBJ2-7; no reliable D call. The germline CDR1 and CDR2 sequences are SGHRS and YFSETQ. Deletions cut 4 bases from V and 0 bases from J, with 11 bases between. The CDR3 runs 14 residues. Together with reference TRBV5-1 and TRBJ2-7, the CDR3 gives the full variable domain: KAGVTQTPRYLIKTRGQQVTLSCSPISGHRSVSWYQQTPGQGLQFLFEYFSETQRNKGNFPGRFSGRQFSNSRSEMNVSTLELGDSALYLCASSTDTYSYEQYFGPGTRLTVT.

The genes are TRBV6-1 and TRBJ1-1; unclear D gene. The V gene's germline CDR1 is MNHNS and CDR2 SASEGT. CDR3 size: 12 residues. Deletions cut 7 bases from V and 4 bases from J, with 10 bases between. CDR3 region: CASTLIGTEAFF. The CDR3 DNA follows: TGTGCCAGCACTCTAATCGGCACTGAAGCTTTCTTT.

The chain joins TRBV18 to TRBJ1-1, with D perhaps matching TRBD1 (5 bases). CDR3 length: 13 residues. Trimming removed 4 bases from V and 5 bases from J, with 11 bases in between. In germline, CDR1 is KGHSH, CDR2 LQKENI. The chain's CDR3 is CASSLGKGTEAFF. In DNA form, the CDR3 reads TGTGCCAGCTCACTCGGGAAGGGGACTGAAGCTTTCTTT.

CDR3 in amino acids: CASSPDLGRRYEQYF. In DNA, the CDR3 is TGCGCCAGCAGCCCGGACCTAGGAAGAAGGTACGAGCAGTACTTC. This chain joins TRBV5-1 and TRBJ2-7; D gene ambiguous. The ends were cut back, 4 bases at V and 4 bases at J, with 18 bases in the middle. Per the germline V gene, CDR1 is SGHRS and CDR2 is YFSETQ. This CDR3 comprises 15 residues.

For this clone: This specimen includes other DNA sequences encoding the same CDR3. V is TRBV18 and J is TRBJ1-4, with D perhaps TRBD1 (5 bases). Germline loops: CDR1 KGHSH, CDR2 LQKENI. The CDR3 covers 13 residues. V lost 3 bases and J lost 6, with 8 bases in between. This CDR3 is CASSPGTDEKLFF. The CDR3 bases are TGTGCCAGCTCACCTGGGACGGATGAAAAACTGTTTTTT.

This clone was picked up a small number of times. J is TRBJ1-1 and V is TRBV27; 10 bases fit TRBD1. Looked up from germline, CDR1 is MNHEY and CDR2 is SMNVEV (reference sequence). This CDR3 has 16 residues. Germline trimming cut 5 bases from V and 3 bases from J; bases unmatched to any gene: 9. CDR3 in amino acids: CASSNLPGTGDTEAFF. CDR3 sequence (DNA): TGTGCCAGCAGTAACCTCCCCGGGACAGGGGACACTGAAGCTTTCTTT.

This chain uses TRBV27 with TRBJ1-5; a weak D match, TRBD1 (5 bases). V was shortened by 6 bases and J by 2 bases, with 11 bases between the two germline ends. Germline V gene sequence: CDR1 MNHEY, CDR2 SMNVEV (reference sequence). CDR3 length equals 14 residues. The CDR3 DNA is TGTGCCAGCAGCCCGGGGACCGGCAATCAGCCCCAGCATTTT. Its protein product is CASSPGTGNQPQHF.

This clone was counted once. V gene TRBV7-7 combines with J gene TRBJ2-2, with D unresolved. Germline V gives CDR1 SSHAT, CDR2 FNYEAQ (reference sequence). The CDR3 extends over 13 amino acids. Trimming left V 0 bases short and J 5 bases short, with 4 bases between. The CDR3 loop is CASSLATTGELFF. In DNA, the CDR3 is TGTGCCAGCAGCTTAGCCACTACCGGGGAGCTGTTTTTT.

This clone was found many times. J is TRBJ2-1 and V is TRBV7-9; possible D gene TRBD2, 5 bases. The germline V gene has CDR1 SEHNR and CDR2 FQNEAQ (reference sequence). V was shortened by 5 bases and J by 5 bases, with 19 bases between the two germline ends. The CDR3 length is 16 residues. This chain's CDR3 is CASSPGPFEGNNEQFF. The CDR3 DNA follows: TGTGCCAGCAGCCCCGGGCCGTTTGAGGGCAACAATGAGCAGTTCTTC.

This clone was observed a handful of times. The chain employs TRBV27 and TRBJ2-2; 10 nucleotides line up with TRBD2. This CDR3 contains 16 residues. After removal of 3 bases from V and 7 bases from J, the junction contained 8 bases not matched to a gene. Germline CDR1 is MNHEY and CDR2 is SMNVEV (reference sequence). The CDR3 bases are TGTGCCAGCAGTTTCTTAGCGGGAGGATTGGGCGGGGAGCTGTTTTTT. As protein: CASSFLAGGLGGELFF.

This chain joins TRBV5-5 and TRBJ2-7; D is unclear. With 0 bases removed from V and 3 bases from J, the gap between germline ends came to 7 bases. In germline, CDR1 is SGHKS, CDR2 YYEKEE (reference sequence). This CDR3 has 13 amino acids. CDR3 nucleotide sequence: TGTGCCAGCAGCTTGGACGGATACTACGAGCAGTACTTC. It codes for CASSLDGYYEQYF.

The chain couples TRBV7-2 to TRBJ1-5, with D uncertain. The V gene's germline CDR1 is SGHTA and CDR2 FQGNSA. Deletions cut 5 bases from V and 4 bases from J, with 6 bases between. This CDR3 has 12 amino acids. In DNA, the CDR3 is TGTGCCAGCAGCCAGTCTAATCAGCCCCAGCATTTT. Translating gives CASSQSNQPQHF.

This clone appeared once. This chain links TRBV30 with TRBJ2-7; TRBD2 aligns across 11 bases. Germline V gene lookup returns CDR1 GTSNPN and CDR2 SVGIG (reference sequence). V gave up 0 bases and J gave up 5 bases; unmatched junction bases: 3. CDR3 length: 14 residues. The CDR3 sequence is CAWSVTSGTDEQYF. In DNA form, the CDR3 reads TGTGCCTGGAGTGTGACTAGCGGGACGGACGAGCAGTACTTC.

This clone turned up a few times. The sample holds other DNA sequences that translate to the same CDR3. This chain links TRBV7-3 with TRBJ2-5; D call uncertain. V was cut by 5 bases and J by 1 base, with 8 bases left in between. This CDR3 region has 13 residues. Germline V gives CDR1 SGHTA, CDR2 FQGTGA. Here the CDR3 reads CASSRGSQETQYF. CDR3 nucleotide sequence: TGTGCCAGCAGCCGCGGCAGCCAAGAGACCCAGTACTTC.

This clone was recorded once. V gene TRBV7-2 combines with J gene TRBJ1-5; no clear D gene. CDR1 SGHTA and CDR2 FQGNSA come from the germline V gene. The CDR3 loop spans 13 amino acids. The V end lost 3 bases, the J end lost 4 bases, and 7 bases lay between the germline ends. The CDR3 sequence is CASSLESNQPQHF. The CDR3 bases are TGTGCCAGCAGCTTGGAGAGTAATCAGCCCCAGCATTTT.

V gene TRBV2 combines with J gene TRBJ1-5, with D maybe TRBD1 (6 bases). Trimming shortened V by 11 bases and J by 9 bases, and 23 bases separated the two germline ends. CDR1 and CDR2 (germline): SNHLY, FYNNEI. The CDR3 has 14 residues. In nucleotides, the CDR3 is TGTGCCGGATCCGGGACAACCGCGTTTGGGCCCCAGCATTTT. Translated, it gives CAGSGTTAFGPQHF.

DNA for the CDR3: TGTGCCAGCAGTTTGCCGACTAGCGGGAGAATAACAGATACGCAGTATTTT. As protein: CASSLPTSGRITDTQYF. V is TRBV28 and J is TRBJ2-3; 12 bases are shared with TRBD2. Trimming at V came to 3 bases and at J to 3 bases, leaving 7 bases not matched to a gene. The germline gives CDR1 MDHEN, CDR2 SYDVKM. The length of the CDR3 is 17 residues.

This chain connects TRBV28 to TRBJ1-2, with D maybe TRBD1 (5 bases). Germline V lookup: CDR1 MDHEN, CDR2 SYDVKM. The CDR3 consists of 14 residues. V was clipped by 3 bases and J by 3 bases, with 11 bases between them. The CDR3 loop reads CASSFGGYDYGYTF. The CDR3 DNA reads TGTGCCAGCAGTTTCGGGGGTTACGACTATGGCTACACCTTC.

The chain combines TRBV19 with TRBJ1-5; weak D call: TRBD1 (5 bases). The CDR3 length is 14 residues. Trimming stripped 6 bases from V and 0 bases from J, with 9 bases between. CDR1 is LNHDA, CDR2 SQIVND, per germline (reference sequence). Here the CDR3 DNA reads TGTGCCAGTAGGCAGGGATATAGCAATCAGCCCCAGCATTTT. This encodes CASRQGYSNQPQHF.

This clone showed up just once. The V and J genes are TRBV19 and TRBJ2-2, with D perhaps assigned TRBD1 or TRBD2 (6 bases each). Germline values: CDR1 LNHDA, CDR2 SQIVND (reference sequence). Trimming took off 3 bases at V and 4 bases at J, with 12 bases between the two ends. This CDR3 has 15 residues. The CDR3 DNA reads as TGTGCCAGTAGTATCAGGGGAGGATTCACCGGGGAGCTGTTTTTT. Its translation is CASSIRGGFTGELFF.

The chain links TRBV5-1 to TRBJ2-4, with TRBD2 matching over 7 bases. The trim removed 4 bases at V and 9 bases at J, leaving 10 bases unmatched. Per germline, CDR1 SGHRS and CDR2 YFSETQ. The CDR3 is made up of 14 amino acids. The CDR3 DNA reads TGCGCCAGCAGCCCCCAGACTAGCTCGAGCATTCAGTACTTC. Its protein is CASSPQTSSSIQYF.

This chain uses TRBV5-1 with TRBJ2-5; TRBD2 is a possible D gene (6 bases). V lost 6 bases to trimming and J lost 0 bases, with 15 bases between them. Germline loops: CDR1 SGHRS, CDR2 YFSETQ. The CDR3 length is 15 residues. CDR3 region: CASTTGLQNQETQYF. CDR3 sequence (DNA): TGCGCCAGCACTACGGGACTCCAAAACCAAGAGACCCAGTACTTC.

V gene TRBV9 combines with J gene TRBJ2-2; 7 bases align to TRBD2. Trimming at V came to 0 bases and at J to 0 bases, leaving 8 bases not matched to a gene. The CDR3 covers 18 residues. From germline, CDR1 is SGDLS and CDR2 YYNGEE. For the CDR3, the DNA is TGTGCCAGCAGCGTAGGGAAAGCGGGACTTGCGAACACCGGGGAGCTGTTTTTT. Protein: CASSVGKAGLANTGELFF.

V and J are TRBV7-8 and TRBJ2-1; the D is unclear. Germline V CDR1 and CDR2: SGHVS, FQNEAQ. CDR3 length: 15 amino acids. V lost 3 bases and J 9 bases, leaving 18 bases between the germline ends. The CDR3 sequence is CASSLFPALGIEQFF. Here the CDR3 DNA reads TGTGCCAGCAGCTTGTTCCCAGCGCTCGGTATTGAGCAGTTCTTC.

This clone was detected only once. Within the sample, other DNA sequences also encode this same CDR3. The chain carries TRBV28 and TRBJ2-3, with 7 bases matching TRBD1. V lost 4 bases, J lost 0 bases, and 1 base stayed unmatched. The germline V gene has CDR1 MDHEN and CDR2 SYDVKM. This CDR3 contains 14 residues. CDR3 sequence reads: CASSSGQSTDTQYF. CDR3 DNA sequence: TGTGCCAGCAGTTCGGGACAGAGCACAGATACGCAGTATTTT.

CDR3 DNA: TGTGCCAGCAGCGCGAGGGAATACTCCTACGAGCAGTACTTC. Translated, it gives CASSAREYSYEQYF. V and J are TRBV5-3 and TRBJ2-7, with a weak D call TRBD2 (5 bases). TRBV5-3 is labeled an ORF, and its function is uncertain. There are 14 residues in the CDR3. The V end lost 8 bases, the J end lost 0 bases, and 15 bases lay between the germline ends.

The CDR3 loop reads CASSPGAGGNEQYF. CDR3 DNA: TGTGCCAGCAGCCCCGGGGCAGGGGGGAACGAGCAGTACTTC. V gene TRBV7-3 combines with J gene TRBJ2-7; TRBD1 might be the D (7 bases). The CDR3 totals 14 residues. Trimming cost V 5 bases and J 5 bases, with 16 bases left between them. CDR1 SGHTA and CDR2 FQGTGA come from the germline V gene.

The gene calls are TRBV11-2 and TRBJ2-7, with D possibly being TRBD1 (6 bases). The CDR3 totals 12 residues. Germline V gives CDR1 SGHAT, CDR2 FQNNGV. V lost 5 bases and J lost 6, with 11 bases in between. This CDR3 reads CASSPGQSEQYF. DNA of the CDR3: TGTGCCAGCAGCCCAGGACAGTCCGAGCAGTACTTC.